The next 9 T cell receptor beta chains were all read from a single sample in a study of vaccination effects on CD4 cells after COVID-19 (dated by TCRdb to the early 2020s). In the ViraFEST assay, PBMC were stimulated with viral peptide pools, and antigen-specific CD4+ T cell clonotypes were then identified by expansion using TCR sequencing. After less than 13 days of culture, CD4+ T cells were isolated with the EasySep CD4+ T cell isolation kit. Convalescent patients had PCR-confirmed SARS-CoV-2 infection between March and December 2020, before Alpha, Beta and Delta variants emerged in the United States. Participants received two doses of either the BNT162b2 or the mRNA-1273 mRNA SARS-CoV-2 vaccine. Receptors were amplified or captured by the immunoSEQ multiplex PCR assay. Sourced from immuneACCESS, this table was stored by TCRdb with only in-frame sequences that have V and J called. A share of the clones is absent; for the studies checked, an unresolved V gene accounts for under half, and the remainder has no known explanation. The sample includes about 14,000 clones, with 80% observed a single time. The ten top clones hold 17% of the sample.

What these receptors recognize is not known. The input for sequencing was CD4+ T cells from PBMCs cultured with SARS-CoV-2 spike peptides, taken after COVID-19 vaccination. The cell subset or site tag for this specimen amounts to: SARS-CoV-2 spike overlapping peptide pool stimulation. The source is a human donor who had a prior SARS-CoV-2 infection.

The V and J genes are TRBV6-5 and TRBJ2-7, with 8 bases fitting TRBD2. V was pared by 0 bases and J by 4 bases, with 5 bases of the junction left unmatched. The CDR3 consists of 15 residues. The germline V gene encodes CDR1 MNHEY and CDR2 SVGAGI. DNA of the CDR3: TGTGCCAGCAGTTACTCCGGCGGGAGGTCTTACGAGCAGTACTTC. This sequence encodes CASSYSGGRSYEQYF.

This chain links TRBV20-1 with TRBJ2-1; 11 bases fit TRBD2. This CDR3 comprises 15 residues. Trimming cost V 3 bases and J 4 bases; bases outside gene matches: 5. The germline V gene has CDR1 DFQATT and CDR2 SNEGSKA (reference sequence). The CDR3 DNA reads TGCAGTGCTAGTTCGTGGACTAGCGGGTACAATGAGCAGTTCTTC. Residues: CSASSWTSGYNEQFF.

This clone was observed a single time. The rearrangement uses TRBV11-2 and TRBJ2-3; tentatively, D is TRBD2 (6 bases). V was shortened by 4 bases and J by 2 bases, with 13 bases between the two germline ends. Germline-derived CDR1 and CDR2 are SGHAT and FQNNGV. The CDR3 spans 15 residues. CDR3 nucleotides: TGTGCCAGCAGCTATCCGGGACTCGACACAGATACGCAGTATTTT. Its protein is CASSYPGLDTDTQYF.

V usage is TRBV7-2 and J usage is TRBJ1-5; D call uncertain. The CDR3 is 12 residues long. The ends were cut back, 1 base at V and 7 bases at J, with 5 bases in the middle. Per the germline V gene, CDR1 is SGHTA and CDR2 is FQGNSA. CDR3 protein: CASSLDLQPQHF. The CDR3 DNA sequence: TGTGCCAGCAGCTTAGACCTCCAGCCCCAGCATTTT. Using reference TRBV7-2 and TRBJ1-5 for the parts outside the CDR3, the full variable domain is GAGVSQSPSNKVTEKGKDVELRCDPISGHTALYWYRQSLGQGLEFLIYFQGNSAPDKSGLPSDRFSAERTGGSVSTLTIQRTQQEDSAVYLCASSLDLQPQHFGDGTRLSIL.

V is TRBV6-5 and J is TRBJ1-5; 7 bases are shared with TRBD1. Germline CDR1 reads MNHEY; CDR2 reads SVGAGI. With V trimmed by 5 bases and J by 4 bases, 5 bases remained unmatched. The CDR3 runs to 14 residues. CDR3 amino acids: CASSHRDSNQPQHF. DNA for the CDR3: TGTGCCAGCAGTCACCGGGACAGTAATCAGCCCCAGCATTTT.

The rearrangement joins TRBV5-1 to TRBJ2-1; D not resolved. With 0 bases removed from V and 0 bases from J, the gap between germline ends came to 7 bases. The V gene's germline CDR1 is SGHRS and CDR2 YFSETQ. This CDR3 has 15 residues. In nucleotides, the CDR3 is TGCGCCAGCAGCTTGGAAGTGAGCTCCTACAATGAGCAGTTCTTC. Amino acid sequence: CASSLEVSSYNEQFF.

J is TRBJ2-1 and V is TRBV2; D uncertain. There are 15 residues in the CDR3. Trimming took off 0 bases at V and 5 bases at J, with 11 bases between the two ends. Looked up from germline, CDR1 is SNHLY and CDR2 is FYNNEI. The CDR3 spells CASSEAVGTNNEQFF. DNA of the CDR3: TGTGCCAGCAGTGAAGCTGTGGGAACGAACAATGAGCAGTTCTTC.

In DNA form, the CDR3 reads TGTGCCACCAGCAGAGCACTAGCGCGTAGCACAGATACGCAGTATTTT. It is translated as CATSRALARSTDTQYF. The chain links TRBV15 to TRBJ2-3, with 7 bases matching TRBD2. Germline CDR1 and CDR2: LNHNV and YYDKDF (reference sequence). V shed 1 base, J shed 0 bases, and the junction held 4 bases outside the gene matches. This CDR3 contains 16 residues.

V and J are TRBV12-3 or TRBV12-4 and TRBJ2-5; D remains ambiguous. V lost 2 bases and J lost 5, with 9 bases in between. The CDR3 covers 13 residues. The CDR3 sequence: CASSLNSGETQYF. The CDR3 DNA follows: TGTGCCAGCAGTTTAAATAGTGGGGAGACCCAGTACTTC.